What follows are 12 T cell receptor beta chains derived from one specimen sequenced in a study of beta chain features in type 1 diabetes. Expressed TCRB transcripts were sequenced because the isolated RNA had all been reverse transcribed beforehand. The method was immunoSEQ multiplex PCR; TCRdb's version includes in-frame clones alone and lacks a portion of them. Of some 900,000 clones in the sample, roughly 17% were seen once. Sequencing input: naive CD4+ T cells from blood. The source of these receptors is a young woman in good health.

This sequence joins TRBV25-1 and TRBJ2-1; no definite D call. The CDR3 spans 11 residues. The V end lost 7 bases, the J end lost 10 bases, and 11 bases lay between the germline ends. The germline gives CDR1 MGHDK, CDR2 SYGVNS. For the CDR3, the DNA is TGTGCCAGCATACCCTCTCGAGAGCAGTTCTTC. Residues: CASIPSREQFF.

The rearrangement joins TRBV29-1 to TRBJ1-4; 10 nucleotides match TRBD1. The V and J ends lost 5 bases and 10 bases, in that order; junction bases with no gene match: 13. The CDR3 extends over 15 amino acids. Germline V CDR1 and CDR2: SQVTM, ANQGSEA. CDR3: CSVYDAGTGERKLFF. In DNA form, the CDR3 reads TGCAGCGTTTACGATGCCGGGACAGGGGAACGAAAACTGTTTTTT.

The rearrangement uses TRBV6-6 and TRBJ2-7, with TRBD2 identical over 13 bases. The J segment lost 4 bases and the V segment lost 6 bases, leaving 6 bases of the junction unmatched. The CDR3 totals 15 residues. CDR1 is MNHNY and CDR2 is SVGAGI in the germline V gene (reference sequence). CDR3 sequence reads: CASRLGTSGMYEQYF. The CDR3 coding sequence is TGTGCCAGCAGACTCGGGACTAGCGGGATGTACGAGCAGTACTTC.

V usage is TRBV11-2 and J usage is TRBJ2-2; 7 nucleotides line up with TRBD1. The CDR3 has 16 residues. V gave up 7 bases and J gave up 1 base; unmatched junction bases: 9. Per the germline V gene, CDR1 is SGHAT and CDR2 is FQNNGV. CDR3 nucleotides: TGTGCCAGCAACCTTTTTAGGACAGGGAACACCGGGGAGCTGTTTTTT. It codes for CASNLFRTGNTGELFF.

The chain joins TRBV7-2 to TRBJ2-3; 8 nucleotides agree with TRBD2. The CDR3 length is 19 residues. The J segment lost 2 bases and the V segment lost 4 bases, leaving 17 bases of the junction unmatched. Germline V gives CDR1 SGHTA, CDR2 FQGNSA. The CDR3 DNA reads as TGTGCCAGCAGCTACCGACTAGCGCTTACCCCAAAGACCACAGATACGCAGTATTTT. This gives the protein CASSYRLALTPKTTDTQYF.

This clone showed up just a few times. V and J are TRBV5-1 and TRBJ2-1; weak D call: TRBD1 (6 bases). CDR1 and CDR2 from the germline V gene are SGHRS and YFSETQ. Trimming took 7 bases from V and 4 from J, leaving 15 bases between them. CDR3 length equals 14 residues. CDR3 residues: CASSPGGQYNEQFF. CDR3 sequence (DNA): TGCGCCAGCTCACCGGGCGGACAGTACAATGAGCAGTTCTTC.

The chain couples TRBV20-1 to TRBJ2-3; no firm D call. V dropped 6 bases and J dropped 7 bases, with 8 bases sitting between them. Germline CDR1 reads DFQATT; CDR2 reads SNEGSKA (reference sequence). The CDR3 extends over 10 amino acids. The chain's CDR3 is CSADGYTQYF. In nucleotides, the CDR3 is TGCAGTGCAGACGGTTATACGCAGTATTTT.

The chain links TRBV2 to TRBJ2-3; D gene unclear. V lost 5 bases to trimming and J lost 4 bases, with 13 bases between them. The CDR3 is 14 residues long. Germline V gene data show CDR1 as SNHLY and CDR2 as FYNNEI. The CDR3 loop is CASSQVGFADTQYF. The CDR3 DNA is TGTGCCAGCAGTCAAGTGGGGTTTGCAGATACGCAGTATTTT.

This clone was picked up a small number of times. The J gene is TRBJ1-4, the V gene TRBV5-4, with D possibly matching TRBD1 (5 bases). This CDR3 contains 13 residues. Germline V gene sequence: CDR1 SGHNT, CDR2 YYREEE (reference sequence). Trimming left V 6 bases short and J 4 bases short, with 10 bases between. CDR3 amino acids: CASTQASNEKLFF. CDR3 bases: TGTGCCAGCACACAGGCCAGTAATGAAAAACTGTTTTTT.

The CDR3 loop is CASSEGLAGGFQETQYF. CDR3 nucleotide sequence: TGTGCCAGCAGTGAGGGACTAGCGGGAGGGTTCCAAGAGACCCAGTACTTC. The gene calls are TRBV6-1 and TRBJ2-5, with 16 bases aligning to TRBD2. J lost 1 base, V lost 3 bases, and 2 bases had no gene match. Germline CDR1 is MNHNS and CDR2 is SASEGT. CDR3 size: 17 residues.

Comment on this clone: This same CDR3 is encoded by further DNA sequences in the sample. The V call is TRBV2, the J call TRBJ2-7; no clear D gene. Germline V CDR1 and CDR2: SNHLY, FYNNEI. This CDR3 contains 12 residues. V was trimmed by 2 bases and J by 0 bases, leaving 2 bases between them. As DNA, the CDR3 is TGTGCCAGCAGTGAAAGCTCCTACGAGCAGTACTTC. It is translated as CASSESSYEQYF.

J is TRBJ2-7 and V is TRBV7-9; 8 bases match TRBD1. There are 14 residues in the CDR3. Trimming at V came to 5 bases and at J to 2 bases, leaving 5 bases not matched to a gene. From germline, CDR1 is SEHNR and CDR2 FQNEAQ (reference sequence). The DNA of the CDR3 is TGTGCCAGCAGCAGCAGGGGGCCGGCCTACGAGCAGTACTTC. It specifies CASSSRGPAYEQYF.